A single sample is the source of the 9 T cell receptor beta chains below, sequenced in a study of regulatory T cells in long-lasting Graves disease. For TCR beta, libraries came from iRepertoire HTBI primers and Arm-PCR of CDR3 regions. TCRdb used MiXCR to reprocess the multiplex PCR reads, holding one entry per CDR3 protein. The sample lists approximately 400,000 distinct CDR3 sequences; approximately 25% were seen once. Time point reported: persistent/refractory GD, antithyroid drugs over 5 years with positive TRAb. Following extraction of RNA from PBMCs, that RNA was used to make the TCR library. The sample was peripheral blood mononuclear cells (PBMCs), taken when the disease was refractory, from a patient treated with antithyroid drugs. The receptor set was obtained from a woman in her 40s with Graves disease.

This clonotype occurred a few times. One end of the junction varies from germline; a read error may be responsible. This rearrangement joins TRBV12-3 or TRBV12-4 to TRBJ2-2, with D perhaps TRBD2 (5 bases). This CDR3 is built from 13 residues. CDR3 region: CANPGSRAGELLF. As DNA, the CDR3 is TGTGCCAACCCGGGATCGAGGGCCGGGGAGCTGCTTTTT.

The sample holds a few counts of this clonotype. The J gene is TRBJ1-3, the V gene TRBV6-5; possible D gene TRBD1, 5 bases. V dropped 0 bases and J dropped 2 bases, with 11 bases sitting between them. Germline-derived CDR1 and CDR2 are MNHEY and SVGAGI. The CDR3 consists of 16 residues. The CDR3, as DNA: TGTGCCAGCAGTTACTCCCAGGGCCAGACTGGAAACACCATATATTTT. Its protein product is CASSYSQGQTGNTIYF.

The rearrangement links TRBV7-3 to TRBJ1-2; D is perhaps TRBD1 (5 bases). CDR1 and CDR2 from the germline V gene are SGHTA and FQGTGA. The CDR3 has 16 residues. V was cut by 3 bases and J by 7 bases, with 21 bases left in between. The CDR3 sequence: CASSLGGTQGSSGYTF. Here the CDR3 DNA reads TGTGCCAGCAGCTTGGGGGGGACCCAAGGTTCAAGTGGCTACACCTTC.

The V and J genes are TRBV2 and TRBJ2-5; tentatively, D is TRBD1 (6 bases). This CDR3 has 16 residues. Germline V CDR1 and CDR2: SNHLY, FYNNEI. V shed 7 bases and J shed 1 base, with 19 bases lying between them. The CDR3 spells CASTPIRTAIQETQYF. DNA of the CDR3: TGTGCCAGCACCCCGATAAGGACAGCTATCCAAGAGACCCAGTACTTC.

The J gene is TRBJ2-7, the V gene TRBV28, with 14 bases aligning to TRBD2. The germline V gene encodes CDR1 MDHEN and CDR2 SYDVKM. The length of the CDR3 is 19 residues. The V and J ends lost 5 bases and 4 bases, in that order; junction bases with no gene match: 16. The CDR3 region is CASSNRGTSGRSVWYEQYF. In DNA form, the CDR3 reads TGTGCCAGCAGTAACAGGGGGACTAGCGGGAGATCTGTGTGGTACGAGCAGTACTTC.

This clonotype was counted only a few times. The V gene is TRBV5-6, the J gene TRBJ1-5; D might be TRBD1 (6 bases). CDR1 is SGHDT and CDR2 is YYEEEE in the germline V gene. The CDR3 length is 15 residues. V was clipped by 3 bases and J by 2 bases, with 12 bases between them. CDR3 loop: CASSSLSGGNQPQHF. CDR3 DNA sequence: TGTGCCAGCAGCTCCCTGTCAGGGGGCAATCAGCCCCAGCATTTT.

This clonotype was seen ten or more times. The chain couples TRBV3-1 to TRBJ2-4; D not certain. CDR3 length: 14 amino acids. V was trimmed by 1 base and J by 4 bases, leaving 8 bases between them. Germline V gives CDR1 LGHDT, CDR2 YNNKEL (reference sequence). As DNA, the CDR3 is TGTGCCAGCAGCCAAGCTGCCAGAAAAAACATTCAGTACTTC. Protein product: CASSQAARKNIQYF. Combining the CDR3 with reference TRBV3-1 and TRBJ2-4 gives the whole variable domain DTAVSQTPKYLVTQMGNDKSIKCEQNLGHDTMYWYKQDSKKFLKIMFSYNNKELIINETVPNRFSPKSPDKAHLNLHINSLELGDSAVYFCASSQAARKNIQYFGAGTRLSVL.

V gene TRBV28 combines with J gene TRBJ1-2, with 9 bases fitting TRBD1. This CDR3 comprises 16 residues. The germline V gene encodes CDR1 MDHEN and CDR2 SYDVKM. With 0 bases clipped from V and 7 bases from J, the junction kept 9 bases outside the gene matches. This chain's CDR3 is CASSLCITGGVCGYTF. The CDR3 DNA sequence: TGTGCCAGCAGTTTATGCATTACAGGGGGCGTCTGTGGCTACACCTTC.

This clonotype was observed at least ten times. V is TRBV5-6 and J is TRBJ2-7; D unclear. V was cut by 2 bases and J by 3 bases, with 15 bases left in between. Germline loops: CDR1 SGHDT, CDR2 YYEEEE. The CDR3 has 15 residues. The DNA of the CDR3 is TGTGCCAGCAGCTTTCCCGACGGAACTGGCTACGAGCAGTACTTC. Translating it yields CASSFPDGTGYEQYF.